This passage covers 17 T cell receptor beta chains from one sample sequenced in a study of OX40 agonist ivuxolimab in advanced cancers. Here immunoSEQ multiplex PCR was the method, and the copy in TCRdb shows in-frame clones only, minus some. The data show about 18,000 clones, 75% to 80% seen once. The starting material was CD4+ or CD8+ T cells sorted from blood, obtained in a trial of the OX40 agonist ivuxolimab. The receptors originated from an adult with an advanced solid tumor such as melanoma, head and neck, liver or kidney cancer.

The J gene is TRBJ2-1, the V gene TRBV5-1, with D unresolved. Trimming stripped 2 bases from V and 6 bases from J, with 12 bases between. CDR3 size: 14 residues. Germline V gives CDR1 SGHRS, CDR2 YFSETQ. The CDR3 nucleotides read TGCGCCAGCAGCTTTCGGGCCGAAAGCAATGAGCAGTTCTTC. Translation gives CASSFRAESNEQFF.

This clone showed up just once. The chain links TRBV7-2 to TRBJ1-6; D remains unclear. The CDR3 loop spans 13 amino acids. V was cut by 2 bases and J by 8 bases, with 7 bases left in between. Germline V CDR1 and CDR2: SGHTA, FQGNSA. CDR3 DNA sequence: TGTGCCAGCAGCTTAACGGGTTATTCACCCCTCCACTTT. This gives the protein CASSLTGYSPLHF.

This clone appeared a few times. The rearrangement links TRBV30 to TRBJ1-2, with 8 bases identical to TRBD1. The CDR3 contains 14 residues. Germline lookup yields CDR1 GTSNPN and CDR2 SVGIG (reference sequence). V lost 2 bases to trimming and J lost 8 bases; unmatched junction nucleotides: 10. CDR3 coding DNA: TGTGCCTGGAGTACCGGGACAGGATTGTTGGGCTACACCTTC. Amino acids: CAWSTGTGLLGYTF.

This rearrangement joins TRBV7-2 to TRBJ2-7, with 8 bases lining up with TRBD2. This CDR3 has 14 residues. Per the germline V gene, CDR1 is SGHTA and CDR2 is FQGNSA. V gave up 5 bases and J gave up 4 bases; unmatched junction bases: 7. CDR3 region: CASSRSGSVYEQYF. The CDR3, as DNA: TGTGCCAGCAGCCGAAGCGGGAGTGTGTACGAGCAGTACTTC.

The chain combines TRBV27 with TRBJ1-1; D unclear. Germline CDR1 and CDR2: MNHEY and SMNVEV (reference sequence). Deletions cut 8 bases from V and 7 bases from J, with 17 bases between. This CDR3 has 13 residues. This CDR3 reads CASGSGRFGEAFF. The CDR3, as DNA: TGTGCCAGCGGTTCGGGGAGGTTTGGTGAAGCTTTCTTT.

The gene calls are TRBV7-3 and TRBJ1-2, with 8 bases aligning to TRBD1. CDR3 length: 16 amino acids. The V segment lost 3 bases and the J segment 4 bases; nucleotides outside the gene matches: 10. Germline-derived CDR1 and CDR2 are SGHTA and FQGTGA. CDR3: CASSLGPGGAGYGYTF. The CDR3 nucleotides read TGTGCCAGCAGCTTGGGGCCAGGGGGCGCTGGCTATGGCTACACCTTC. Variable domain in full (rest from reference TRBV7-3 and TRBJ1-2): GAGVSQTPSNKVTEKGKYVELRCDPISGHTALYWYRQSLGQGPEFLIYFQGTGAADDSGLPNDRFFAVRPEGSVSTLKIQRTERGDSAVYLCASSLGPGGAGYGYTFGSGTRLTVV.

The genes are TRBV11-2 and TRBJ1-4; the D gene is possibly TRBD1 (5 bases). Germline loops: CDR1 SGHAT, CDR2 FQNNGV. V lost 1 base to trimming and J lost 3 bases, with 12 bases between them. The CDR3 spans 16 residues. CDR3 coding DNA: TGTGCCAGCAGCTTAGGAGACAGTCGGGCTAATGAAAAACTGTTTTTT. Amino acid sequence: CASSLGDSRANEKLFF.

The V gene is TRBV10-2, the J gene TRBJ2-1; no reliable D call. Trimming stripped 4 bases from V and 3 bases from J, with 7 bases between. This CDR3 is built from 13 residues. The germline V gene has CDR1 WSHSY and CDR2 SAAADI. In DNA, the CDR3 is TGCGCCAGCAGTGTAGAGCTCTACAATGAGCAGTTCTTC. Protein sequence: CASSVELYNEQFF.

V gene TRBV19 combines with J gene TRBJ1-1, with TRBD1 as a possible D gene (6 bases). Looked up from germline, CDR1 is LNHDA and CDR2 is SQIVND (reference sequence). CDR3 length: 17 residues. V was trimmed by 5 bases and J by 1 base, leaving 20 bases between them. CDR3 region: CASSPTGTRSRNTEAFF. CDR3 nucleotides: TGTGCCAGTAGTCCTACAGGGACCCGCTCTCGGAACACTGAAGCTTTCTTT.

Here the CDR3 reads CATVGPGGFGPGYGYTF. The CDR3 DNA reads TGTGCCACCGTCGGACCTGGGGGCTTTGGACCGGGTTATGGCTACACCTTC. The rearrangement uses TRBV19 and TRBJ1-2; tentatively, D is TRBD1 (6 bases). Germline assignment: CDR1 LNHDA and CDR2 SQIVND (reference sequence). The CDR3 contains 17 residues. V dropped 10 bases and J dropped 5 bases, with 29 bases sitting between them.

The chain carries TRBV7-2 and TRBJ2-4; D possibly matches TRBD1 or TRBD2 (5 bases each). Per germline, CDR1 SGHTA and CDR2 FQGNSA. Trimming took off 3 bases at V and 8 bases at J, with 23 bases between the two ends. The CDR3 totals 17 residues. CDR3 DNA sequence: TGTGCCAGCAGCTTCCTTCCGGGGACCCTGGGCGTGGACATTCAGTACTTC. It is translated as CASSFLPGTLGVDIQYF.

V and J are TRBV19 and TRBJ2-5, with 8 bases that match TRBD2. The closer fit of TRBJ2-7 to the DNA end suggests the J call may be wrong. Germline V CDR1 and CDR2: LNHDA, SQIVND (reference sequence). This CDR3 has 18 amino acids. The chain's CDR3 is CASSIGSGGAGVAYEQYF. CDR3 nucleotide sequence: TGTGCCAGTAGTATCGGTAGCGGTGGAGCGGGAGTTGCCTACGAGCAGTACTTC.

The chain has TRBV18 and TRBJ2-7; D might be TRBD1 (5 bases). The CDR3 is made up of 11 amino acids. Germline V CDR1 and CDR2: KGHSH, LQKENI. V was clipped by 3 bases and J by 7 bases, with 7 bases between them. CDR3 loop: CASSPAGEQYF. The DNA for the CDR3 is TGTGCCAGCTCACCGGCAGGGGAGCAGTACTTC.

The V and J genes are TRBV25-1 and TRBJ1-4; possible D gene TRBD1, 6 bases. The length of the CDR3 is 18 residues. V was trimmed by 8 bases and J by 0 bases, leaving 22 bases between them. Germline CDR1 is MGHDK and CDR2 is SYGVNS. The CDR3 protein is CASAKVGAGPTTNEKLFF. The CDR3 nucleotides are TGTGCCAGCGCTAAGGTGGGGGCAGGGCCCACAACTAATGAAAAACTGTTTTTT.

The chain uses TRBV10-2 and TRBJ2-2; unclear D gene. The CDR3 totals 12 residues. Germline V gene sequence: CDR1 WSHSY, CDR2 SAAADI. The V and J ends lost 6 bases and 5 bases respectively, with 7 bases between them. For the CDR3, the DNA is TGCGCCAGCAGAGATCCTACCGGGGAGCTGTTTTTT. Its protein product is CASRDPTGELFF.

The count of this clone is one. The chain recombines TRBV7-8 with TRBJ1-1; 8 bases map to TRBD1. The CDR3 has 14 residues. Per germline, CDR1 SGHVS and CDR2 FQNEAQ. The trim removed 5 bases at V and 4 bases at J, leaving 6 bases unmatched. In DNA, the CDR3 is TGTGCCAGCAGCCCGCAGGGGGCGAGCACTGAAGCTTTCTTT. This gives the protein CASSPQGASTEAFF.

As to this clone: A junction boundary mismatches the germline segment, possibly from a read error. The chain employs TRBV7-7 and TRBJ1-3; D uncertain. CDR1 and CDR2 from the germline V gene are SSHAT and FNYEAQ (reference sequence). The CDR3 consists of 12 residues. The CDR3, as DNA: TGTGCTAGCAGCCAACCATACGGCACCATATATTTT. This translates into CASSQPYGTIYF.